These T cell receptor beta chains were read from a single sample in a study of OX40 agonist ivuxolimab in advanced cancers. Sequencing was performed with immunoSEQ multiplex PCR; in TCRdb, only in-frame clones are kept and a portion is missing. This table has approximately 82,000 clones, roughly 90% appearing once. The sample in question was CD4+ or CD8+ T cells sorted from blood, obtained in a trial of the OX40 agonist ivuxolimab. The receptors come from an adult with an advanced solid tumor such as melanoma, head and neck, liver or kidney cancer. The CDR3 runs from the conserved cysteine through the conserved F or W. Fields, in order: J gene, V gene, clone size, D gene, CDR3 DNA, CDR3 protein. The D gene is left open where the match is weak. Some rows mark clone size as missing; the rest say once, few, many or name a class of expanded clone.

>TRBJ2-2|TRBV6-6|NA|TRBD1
TGTGCCAGCAGTCCGTGGGACAGGGCCCCCACCGGGGAGCTGTTTTTT
CASSPWDRAPTGELFF
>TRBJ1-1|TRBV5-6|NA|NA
TGTGCCAGCAGCCGTAGGACTGCTGAAGCTTTCTTT
CASSRRTAEAFF
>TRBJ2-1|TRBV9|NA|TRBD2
TGTGCCAGCAGCTTCCGACTAGCGGACGAGCAGTTCTTC
CASSFRLADEQFF
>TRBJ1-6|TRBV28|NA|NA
TGTGCCAGCAGTCCCATTGAGGGGGGAATGGATAATTCACCCCTCCACTTT
CASSPIEGGMDNSPLHF
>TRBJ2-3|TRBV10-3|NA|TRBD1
TGTGCCATCACCACGGACAGGGGGGATACGCAGTATTTT
CAITTDRGDTQYF
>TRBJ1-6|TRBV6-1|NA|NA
TGTGCCAGCAGTGAATGGACAACCCGGTCGTCCCTCCACTTT
CASSEWTTRSSLHF
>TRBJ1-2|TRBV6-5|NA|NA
TGTGCCAGCAGGAGACAGAGAAACTATGGCTACACCTTC
CASRRQRNYGYTF
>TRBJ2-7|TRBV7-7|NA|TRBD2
TGTGCTAGCAGCTTCTGGACTAGCGGGAGAGCTCACGAGCAGTACTTC
CASSFWTSGRAHEQYF
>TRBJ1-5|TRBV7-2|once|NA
TGTGCCAGCAGCCCTGGGGAACAGGGCTTCCAGCCCCAGCATTTT
CASSPGEQGFQPQHF
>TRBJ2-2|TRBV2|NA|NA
TGTGCCAGCAGTGAGCGCCCGGACACCGGGGAGCTGTTTTTT
CASSERPDTGELFF
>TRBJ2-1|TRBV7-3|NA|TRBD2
TGTGCCAGCAGCCCCTCTCTAGCGGGAGGATACAATGAGCAGTTCTTC
CASSPSLAGGYNEQFF
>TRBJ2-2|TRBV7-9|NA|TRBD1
TGTGCCAGCAGCCCCCCGAGACAGGGATACCCCGGGGAGCTGTTTTTT
CASSPPRQGYPGELFF
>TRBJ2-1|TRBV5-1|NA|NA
TGCGCCAGCAGTTACGGGAGTCCGACCTACAATGAGCAGTTCTTC
CASSYGSPTYNEQFF
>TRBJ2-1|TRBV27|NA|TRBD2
TGTGCCAGCGGGGAGTACTCGACTAGCGGGATCAATGAGCAGTTCTTC
CASGEYSTSGINEQFF
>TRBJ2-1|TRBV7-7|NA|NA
TGTGCTAGCAGCTTAGAGCCCTCAGGGTGGGGGGAGCAGTTCTTC
CASSLEPSGWGEQFF
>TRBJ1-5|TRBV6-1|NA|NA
TGTGCCAGCCCGGTCGAGGGGGGGATCAATCAGCCCCAGCATTTT
CASPVEGGINQPQHF
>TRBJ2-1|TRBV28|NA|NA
TGTGCCGGCTCAGGGACCCGCGCCTACAATGAGCAGTTCTTC
CAGSGTRAYNEQFF
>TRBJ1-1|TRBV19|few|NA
TGTGCCACAGGGATAGCTTTCTTT
CATGIAFF
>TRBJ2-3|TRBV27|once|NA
TGTGCCAGCAGTTTAGAACACAGGGCCGAGTTTACGACAGATACGCAGTATTTT
CASSLEHRAEFTTDTQYF
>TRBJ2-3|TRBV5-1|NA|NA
TGCGCCAGCAGCTTGGTCCATGGCACAGATACGCAGTATTTT
CASSLVHGTDTQYF
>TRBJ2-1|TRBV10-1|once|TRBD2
TGCGCCAGCAGCCGGACTAGCGGGGGAGACAATGAGCAGTTCTTC
CASSRTSGGDNEQFF
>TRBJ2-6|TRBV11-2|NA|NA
TGTGCCAGCAGCTTAGTTGGGGGCTCTGGGGCCAACGTCCTGACTTTC
CASSLVGGSGANVLTF
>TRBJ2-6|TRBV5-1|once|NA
TGCGCCAGCAGCTCCTGGGATTTTGGGGCCAACGTCCTGACTTTC
CASSSWDFGANVLTF
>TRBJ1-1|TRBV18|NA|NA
TGTGCCAGCTCACCACTCGCCGGGTCAGAAGCTTTCTTT
CASSPLAGSEAFF
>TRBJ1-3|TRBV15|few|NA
TGTGCCACCAGCGAAGGGTTCTCTGGAAACACCATATATTTT
CATSEGFSGNTIYF
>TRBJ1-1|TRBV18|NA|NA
TGTGCCAGCTCAGCGAACCCGGCAGCAGTTGAAGCTTTCTTT
CASSANPAAVEAFF
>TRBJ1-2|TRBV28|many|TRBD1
TGTGCCAGCAGTTTCTTGACAGGGAGGAGTTCGCATGGCTACACCTTC
CASSFLTGRSSHGYTF
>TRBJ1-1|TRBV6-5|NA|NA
TGTGCCAGCAGTTATCGGCAGGGTCGCACTGAAGCTTTCTTT
CASSYRQGRTEAFF
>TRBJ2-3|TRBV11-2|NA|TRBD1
TGTGCCAGCAGCTTTGGACAGGGAGCAGATACGCAGTATTTT
CASSFGQGADTQYF
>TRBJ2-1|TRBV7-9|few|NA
TGTGCCAGCAGACCGGACCCCGCCCACAATGAGCAGTTCTTC
CASRPDPAHNEQFF
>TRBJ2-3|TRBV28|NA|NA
TGTGCCAGCAGTTTATCAAACACAGATACGCAGTATTTT
CASSLSNTDTQYF
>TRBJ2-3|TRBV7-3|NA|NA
TGTGCCAGCAGCTCCCCGGACATCGGTATGGATACGCAGTATTTT
CASSSPDIGMDTQYF
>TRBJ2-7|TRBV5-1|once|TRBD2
TGCGCCAGCAGCCCTCTAGCGGGAGACGCCTACGAGCAGTACTTC
CASSPLAGDAYEQYF
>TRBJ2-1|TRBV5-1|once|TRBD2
TGCGCCAGCGTTCCGGGACTAGCAGGCTACAATGAGCAGTTCTTC
CASVPGLAGYNEQFF
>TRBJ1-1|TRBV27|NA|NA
TGTGCCAGCAGTCTAGGGCGGGGCACTGAAGCTTTCTTT
CASSLGRGTEAFF
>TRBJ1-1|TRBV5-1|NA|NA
TGCGCCAGCAGCTTGGAGGGCCGCAGCACTGAAGCTTTCTTT
CASSLEGRSTEAFF
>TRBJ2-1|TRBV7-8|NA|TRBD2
TGTGCCAGCAGCTTAGAACTAGCGGCTGAGCAGTTCTTC
CASSLELAAEQFF
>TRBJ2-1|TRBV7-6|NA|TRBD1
TGTGCCAGCAGCCTCGGGACAGGGGTTACTGAGCAGTTCTTC
CASSLGTGVTEQFF
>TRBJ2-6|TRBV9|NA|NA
TGTGCCAGCAGCGTAGTGGAGGGGGCGCCTGGGGCCAACGTCCTGACTTTC
CASSVVEGAPGANVLTF
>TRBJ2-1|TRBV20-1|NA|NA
TGCAGTGCTTCGAGGGGTTATGAGCAGTTCTTC
CSASRGYEQFF
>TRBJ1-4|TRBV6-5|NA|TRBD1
TGTGCCAGCAGTTACGGGACAGGGGTGGGGGAAAAACTGTTTTTT
CASSYGTGVGEKLFF
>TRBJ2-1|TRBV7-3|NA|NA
TGTGCCAGCAGCTCGGGGTCCTACAATGAGCAGTTCTTC
CASSSGSYNEQFF
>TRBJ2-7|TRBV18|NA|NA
TGTGCCAGCTCACCACCCGTCTCTGCGGCCTACGAGCAGTACTTC
CASSPPVSAAYEQYF
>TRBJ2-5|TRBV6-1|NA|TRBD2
TGTGCCAGCAATCCGGCGGGAGGAGGGGAGACCCAGTACTTC
CASNPAGGGETQYF
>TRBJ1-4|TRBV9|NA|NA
TGTGCCAGCAGCGTTGCTTCAGGGAACACTAATGAAAAACTGTTTTTT
CASSVASGNTNEKLFF
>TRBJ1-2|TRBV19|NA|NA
TGTGCCAGTAGTCGGGGGAGGGGCTACACCTTC
CASSRGRGYTF
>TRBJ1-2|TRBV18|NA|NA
TGTGCCAGCTCCTCGGATCTGGTGAACTATGGCTACACCTTC
CASSSDLVNYGYTF
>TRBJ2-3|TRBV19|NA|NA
TGTGCCAGTAGTAAATCGACTAGGACCGATACGCAGTATTTT
CASSKSTRTDTQYF
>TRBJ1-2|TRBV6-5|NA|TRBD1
TGTGCCAGCAGAGGGACAGGGGACGGCTACACCTTC
CASRGTGDGYTF
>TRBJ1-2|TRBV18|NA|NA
TGTGCCAGCTCACCACCGCGGGGGCAGGGCTATGGCTACACCTTC
CASSPPRGQGYGYTF
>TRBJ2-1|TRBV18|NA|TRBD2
TGTGCCAGCTCCAGGACGGCGGGGGGCAATGAGCAGTTCTTC
CASSRTAGGNEQFF
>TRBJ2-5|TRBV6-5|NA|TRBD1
TGTGCCAGCAGTTTCATAAAGACAGGGGGCTCGGAGACCCAGTACTTC
CASSFIKTGGSETQYF
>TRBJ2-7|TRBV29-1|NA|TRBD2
TGCAGCGCTTTGACTAGCGGGAGGGGTTACGAGCAGTACTTC
CSALTSGRGYEQYF
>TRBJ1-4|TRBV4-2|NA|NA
TGTGCCAGCAGCCAAGTAGGGTCCAGGCCCTTTAATGAAAAACTGTTTTTT
CASSQVGSRPFNEKLFF
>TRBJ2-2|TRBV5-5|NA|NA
TGTGCCAGCAGCAGGGGACCTGGGACCGGGGAGCTGTTTTTT
CASSRGPGTGELFF